This entry is about one T cell receptor (beta chain). Its specificity is not known. Germline CDR1 and CDR2: LGHNA and YNFKEQ. V was clipped by 1 base and J by 0 bases, with 10 bases between them. There are 15 residues in the CDR3. The data were obtained in a study of T cell responses to AZD1222 COVID-19 vaccine. Study conclusions and caveats: The study found vaccine-associated CD4 TCRs spanning spike, dominant at 160-218 and 743-854. Baseline testing showed seropositivity in only a handful of AZD1222 recipients. Reports indicate that nearly half of spike-specific TCRs are directed at unmutated variant regions.

The repertoire was sequenced with immunoSEQ multiplex PCR; TCRdb's copy has only in-frame clones and lacks some. The sample contains 75,000 to 80,000 clones, 85% to 90% of which appear only once. The sequence was collected from an adult who received the AZD1222 COVID-19 vaccine. J is TRBJ2-7 and V is TRBV4-2; no clear D. The sequencing here drew on peripheral blood, taken 28 days after the second AZD1222 dose. This CDR3 is CASSQGTMGSYEQYF. DNA for the CDR3: TGTGCCAGCAGCCAAGGGACGATGGGCTCCTACGAGCAGTACTTC.